This TCR beta chain was identified during a study of CD8 T cells in ankylosing spondylitis. V lost 7 bases and J lost 1; bases outside the gene matches: 2. CDR3 length equals 13 residues. Looked up from germline, CDR1 is SGHRS and CDR2 is YFSETQ. TCRdb called the 5' RACE reads again in MiXCR, with one record for every CDR3 protein. The sample has roughly 400,000 distinct CDR3 sequences; about a fifth are singletons. Study-wide results and caveats: Disease-linked clones bore a CD8+ phenotype, appearing relatively rarely in peripheral blood. Seemingly distinctive of ankylosing spondylitis blood was a TCR beta motif formed by eight highly homologous variants. Reported data indicate significant enrichment of disease-linked clones within matched ankylosing spondylitis synovial fluid.

This clonotype appeared a single time. Its antigen is not known. Sequenced: blood, either unsorted or a sorted T cell fraction (not recorded which). This chain uses TRBV5-1 with TRBJ2-5, with 9 nucleotides matching TRBD2. The source of this sequence is a male donor with ankylosing spondylitis. CDR3 nucleotides: TGCGCCAGCGCGCGGGAGGGCCAAGAGACCCAGTACTTC. It yields the protein CASAREGQETQYF.